The present T cell receptor (beta chain) was sequenced within a study of identical twins. Comments on this clonotype: Its specificity is not known.

This CDR3 comprises 14 residues. Germline lookup yields CDR1 SGHNT and CDR2 YENEEA. V shed 1 base and J shed 10 bases, with 14 bases lying between them. Unique molecular identifiers were in the cDNA, with template-switch universal primer binding. TCRdb reanalysed the 5' RACE reads using MiXCR and keeps one entry per CDR3 protein. Found here are about 530,000 distinct CDR3 sequences, about a fifth of them singletons; the top ten hold roughly 0.5%. Study-wide results and limits: Cross-sectional statistics underpinned the conclusions; the same donors were not followed.

These data were also filed under a second study, of yellow fever vaccine responses in identical twins.

Sequencing input: CD4+ T cells sorted from blood. The gene calls are TRBV11-3 and TRBJ2-1, with D possibly being TRBD2 (6 bases). The origin of this receptor is a woman younger than 30 in good health. The CDR3 protein is CASSLASSAPEQFF. The CDR3 DNA sequence: TGTGCCAGCAGCTTAGCATCTAGCGCTCCCGAGCAGTTCTTC.